A single sample is the source of the 14 T cell receptor beta chains below, sequenced in a study of T cell responses to AZD1222 COVID-19 vaccine (dated by TCRdb to the early 2020s). The library was generated by the immunoSEQ multiplex PCR assay. TCRdb took over this immuneACCESS table, retaining in-frame rearrangements with V and J assigned. Such tables are incomplete; in checked studies, under half of the missing clones stem from an unresolved V gene, and the remainder is unexplained. The sample table lists more than 150,000 clones, 85% to 95% of them with a count of one. The top ten clonotypes cover 1.5% to 2% of the sample. The time point label on this specimen signifies: about 28 days (+/-7) after the second vaccine dose. Sample: peripheral blood, taken 28 days after the second AZD1222 dose. The receptors were gathered from an adult who received the AZD1222 COVID-19 vaccine.

This chain links TRBV5-4 with TRBJ1-1; maybe TRBD1 (5 bases). The CDR3 runs 12 residues. From germline, CDR1 is SGHNT and CDR2 YYREEE (reference sequence). The ends were cut back, 5 bases at V and 5 bases at J, with 10 bases in the middle. This chain's CDR3 is CASRGRGTEAFF. DNA of the CDR3: TGTGCCAGCAGGGGGCGAGGGACTGAAGCTTTCTTT.

This clone was detected only once. The J gene is TRBJ2-7, the V gene TRBV7-3; no clear D. Germline V gene sequence: CDR1 SGHTA, CDR2 FQGTGA. This CDR3 has 13 amino acids. Trimming removed 4 bases from V and 0 bases from J, with 7 bases in between. The CDR3 DNA reads TGTGCCAGCAGCTCCAGCACCTCCTACGAGCAGTACTTC. Encoded protein: CASSSSTSYEQYF.

The chain has TRBV28 and TRBJ2-2; 7 bases match TRBD2. The CDR3 runs 15 residues. Losses at the gene ends were 6 bases for V and 0 bases for J; bases not matched to a gene: 4. Germline CDR1 is MDHEN and CDR2 is SYDVKM. The chain's CDR3 is CASSWDYSNTGELFF. The CDR3 region has the DNA TGTGCCAGCAGCTGGGACTATTCGAACACCGGGGAGCTGTTTTTT.

V gene TRBV4-2 combines with J gene TRBJ1-2; D not resolved. This CDR3 spans 15 amino acids. Germline CDR1 and CDR2: LGHNA and YNFKEQ. Trimming took off 0 bases at V and 0 bases at J, with 8 bases between the two ends. The CDR3 DNA sequence: TGTGCCAGCAGCCAAGACGAGGTATCTAACTATGGCTACACCTTC. It translates to CASSQDEVSNYGYTF.

This clone appeared once. The rearrangement uses TRBV3-1 (or the pseudogene TRBV3-2) and TRBJ2-4; D gene unclear. The CDR3 is made up of 14 amino acids. The V end was cut by 5 bases, the J end by 0 bases, with 8 bases between. Looked up from germline, CDR1 is LGHDT and CDR2 is YNNKEL (reference sequence). The CDR3 region is CASSIQGAKNIQYF. CDR3 bases: TGTGCCAGCAGCATCCAAGGAGCCAAAAACATTCAGTACTTC.

This chain connects TRBV7-3 to TRBJ2-2, with no clear D. Germline V gene data show CDR1 as SGHTA and CDR2 as FQGTGA. The V and J ends lost 3 bases and 5 bases respectively, with 4 bases between them. CDR3 length equals 12 residues. CDR3 in DNA: TGTGCCAGCAGCTTCTTTACCGGGGAGCTGTTTTTT. It is translated as CASSFFTGELFF.

The rearrangement joins TRBV11-2 to TRBJ2-7; the D is unclear. The CDR3 spans 13 residues. Per the germline V gene, CDR1 is SGHAT and CDR2 is FQNNGV. V was cut by 5 bases and J by 3 bases, with 11 bases left in between. DNA for the CDR3: TGTGCCAGCAGCCAAGATTCGGGCTACGAGCAGTACTTC. The encoded protein is CASSQDSGYEQYF.

The J gene is TRBJ2-1, the V gene TRBV6-5, with 12 bases matching TRBD2. Trimming took 6 bases from V and 7 from J; bases not matched to a gene: 1. Germline V gives CDR1 MNHEY, CDR2 SVGAGI. This CDR3 region has 13 residues. The CDR3 DNA sequence: TGTGCCAGCAGGACTAGCGGGGGAAATGAGCAGTTCTTC. Its translation is CASRTSGGNEQFF.

The V and J genes are TRBV10-3 and TRBJ1-4, with a possible D match to TRBD1 (5 bases). CDR1 is ENHRY, CDR2 SYGVKD, per germline. CDR3 length: 16 amino acids. Trimming took 0 bases from V and 7 from J, leaving 15 bases between them. CDR3 DNA: TGTGCCATCAGTGAGTCCTTGTTGGGGCAGCGTGAAAAACTGTTTTTT. Its translation is CAISESLLGQREKLFF.

The chain links TRBV4-1 to TRBJ2-1; 10 bases are shared with TRBD2. This CDR3 has 17 amino acids. The germline CDR1 and CDR2 sequences are MGHRA and YSYEKL. V trimming: 2 bases; J trimming: 0 bases; junction bases outside the gene matches: 4. The CDR3 nucleotides read TGCGCCAGCAGCCAACGACTAGCGGGTAGCTCCTACAATGAGCAGTTCTTC. Protein: CASSQRLAGSSYNEQFF.

The chain links TRBV3-1 (or the pseudogene TRBV3-2) to TRBJ2-7; D remains unclear. Germline V gives CDR1 LGHDT, CDR2 YNNKEL (reference sequence). The ends were cut back, 0 bases at V and 1 base at J, with 4 bases in the middle. The CDR3 has 13 amino acids. The CDR3 coding sequence is TGTGCCAGCAGCCAAGACAGGTCCTACGAGCAGTACTTC. This gives the protein CASSQDRSYEQYF.

The chain employs TRBV5-1 and TRBJ1-1; 8 nucleotides line up with TRBD1. This CDR3 spans 14 amino acids. Germline trimming cut 7 bases from V and 1 base from J; bases unmatched to any gene: 6. Germline CDR1 SGHRS, CDR2 YFSETQ. In DNA form, the CDR3 reads TGCGCCAGCGCCCTGACAGGGGCGAACACTGAAGCTTTCTTT. Amino acid sequence: CASALTGANTEAFF.

The CDR3 region has the DNA TGTGCCAGTAGTCCCGTGAGCTCTGGAAACACCATATATTTT. Protein: CASSPVSSGNTIYF. The gene calls are TRBV19 and TRBJ1-3; unclear D gene. V lost 5 bases and J 0 bases, leaving 8 bases between the germline ends. Germline V gene lookup returns CDR1 LNHDA and CDR2 SQIVND (reference sequence). The CDR3 is 14 amino acids.

The chain has TRBV10-3 and TRBJ2-3; the match to TRBD1 covers 10 bases. Per germline, CDR1 ENHRY and CDR2 SYGVKD. Trimming cost V 6 bases and J 3 bases; bases outside gene matches: 3. The CDR3 loop spans 14 amino acids. CDR3 sequence reads: CAIRPGQGTDTQYF. The CDR3 DNA sequence: TGTGCCATCAGGCCGGGACAGGGGACAGATACGCAGTATTTT.